Listed here is a single T cell receptor (beta chain). This entry belongs to a study of blood T cell repertoires in COVID-19. Study at large: Sites in the United States, Italy and Spain provided acute and convalescent COVID-19 samples.

CDR3 size: 17 residues. Germline assignment: CDR1 SGHVS and CDR2 FNYEAQ. With V trimmed by 5 bases and J by 3 bases, 8 bases remained unmatched. The repertoire was sequenced with immunoSEQ multiplex PCR; TCRdb's copy has only in-frame clones and lacks some. The sample has 77,000 or so clones, over 65% seen once. The chain is built from TRBV7-6 and TRBJ2-3; 13 bases line up with TRBD2. Sequenced sample: peripheral blood. This receptor was taken from a human donor with acute or convalescent COVID-19. The donor label of this sample is uncertain. DNA of the CDR3: TGTGCCAGCAGCCCAGGACTAGCGGGAGTGGTGACAGATACGCAGTATTTT. Translating it yields CASSPGLAGVVTDTQYF.